This entry lists 31 T cell receptor beta chains sequenced from one sample in a study of response to subunit inactivated influenza vaccine (dated by TCRdb to 2016 to 2019). Libraries were prepared through RT-PCR. The reads were generated on an Illumina HiSeq 2500. Clones were called with MiXCR by TCRdb after fastp trimmed the public reads at Q25, and only in-frame beta chains were retained. Entries are consolidated by CDR3 protein sequence, retaining the most common genes and DNA. This sample is represented by about 780,000 distinct CDR3 sequences; 18% of them were singletons. The ten biggest clones cover roughly 10% of the sample. The specimen was PBMCs from blood, collected 5 days after vaccination. Receptors were obtained from a man aged 45-60 years who received an inactivated influenza vaccine. Donor details come from another sample of the same person, matched by shared clones.

The V call is TRBV7-2, the J call TRBJ2-6; 7 nucleotides agree with TRBD1. Unmatched junction bases numbered 7, after V lost 5 bases and J lost 0 bases. This CDR3 is 17 amino acids long. Germline CDR1 is SGHTA and CDR2 is FQGNSA. CDR3 in amino acids: CASSRVGTASGANVLTF. The CDR3 coding sequence is TGTGCCAGCAGCCGAGTCGGGACAGCCTCTGGGGCCAACGTCCTGACTTTC.

The chain recombines TRBV5-1 with TRBJ1-1; 7 bases line up with TRBD1. V lost 4 bases and J lost 3; bases outside the gene matches: 12. Germline CDR1 and CDR2: SGHRS and YFSETQ. The CDR3 length is 16 residues. CDR3 in DNA: TGCGCCAGCAGCCGAGAGACAGGGCGGCGGGACACTGAAGCTTTCTTT. Translation: CASSRETGRRDTEAFF.

This clonotype was seen ten or more times. The chain carries TRBV29-1 and TRBJ2-1; D unresolved. This CDR3 is 11 amino acids long. With 4 bases removed from V and 4 bases from J, the gap between germline ends came to 5 bases. In germline, CDR1 is SQVTM, CDR2 ANQGSEA. CDR3: CSVGQYNEQFF. In DNA form, the CDR3 reads TGCAGCGTTGGCCAGTACAATGAGCAGTTCTTC.

This clonotype was seen a handful of times. The V and J genes are TRBV12-3 or TRBV12-4 and TRBJ2-3; weak D call: TRBD2 (6 bases). The CDR3 has 16 residues. V was trimmed by 2 bases and J by 2 bases, leaving 14 bases between them. The chain's CDR3 is CASSLLAGRTTDTQYF. The CDR3 bases are TGTGCCAGCAGTTTATTGGCGGGACGAACCACAGATACGCAGTATTTT.

This clonotype has only a few counts. The J gene is TRBJ1-5, the V gene TRBV12-3 or TRBV12-4; perhaps TRBD1 as D (5 bases). The CDR3 loop spans 15 amino acids. Trimming cost V 7 bases and J 0 bases, with 13 bases left between them. DNA for the CDR3: TGTGCCAGCACCGGGGACGGACATAGCAATCAGCCCCAGCATTTT. This gives the protein CASTGDGHSNQPQHF.

The V gene is TRBV20-1, the J gene TRBJ2-4, with a weak D call TRBD1 (6 bases). Looked up from germline, CDR1 is DFQATT and CDR2 is SNEGSKA (reference sequence). This CDR3 is 14 amino acids long. Deletions cut 7 bases from V and 0 bases from J, with 13 bases between. In DNA form, the CDR3 reads TGCAGTGTACAGGGCAGACTAGCCAAAAACATTCAGTACTTC. It codes for CSVQGRLAKNIQYF.

This clonotype was recorded a few times. The rearrangement links TRBV5-1 to TRBJ2-1; D remains ambiguous. This CDR3 is built from 16 residues. The V gene's germline CDR1 is SGHRS and CDR2 YFSETQ. V dropped 4 bases and J dropped 2 bases, with 16 bases sitting between them. The CDR3 loop reads CASSGIGPPTYNEQFF. DNA of the CDR3: TGCGCCAGCAGCGGAATTGGACCCCCTACCTACAATGAGCAGTTCTTC.

This clonotype was seen a few times. J is TRBJ1-5 and V is TRBV15, with a tentative D call TRBD1 (6 bases). The V end was cut by 5 bases, the J end by 8 bases, with 19 bases between. The CDR3 is made up of 15 amino acids. CDR1 and CDR2 from the germline V gene are LNHNV and YYDKDF (reference sequence). The CDR3: CATSAETGLLEPQHF. Written as DNA, the CDR3 is TGTGCCACCAGCGCGGAAACAGGGCTGCTGGAGCCCCAGCATTTT.

The V gene is TRBV5-1, the J gene TRBJ2-1; 8 bases match TRBD1. V shed 3 bases, J shed 6 bases, and the junction held 2 bases outside the gene matches. The CDR3 contains 13 residues. CDR1 and CDR2 (germline): SGHRS, YFSETQ. CDR3 amino acids: CASSYTGGNEQFF. The CDR3 nucleotides read TGCGCCAGCAGCTACACAGGGGGCAATGAGCAGTTCTTC.

This clonotype appeared a few times. The chain recombines TRBV29-1 with TRBJ2-7, with TRBD2 as a possible D gene (5 bases). Germline V CDR1 and CDR2: SQVTM, ANQGSEA. This CDR3 region has 13 residues. With 0 bases removed from V and 3 bases from J, the gap between germline ends came to 9 bases. The CDR3 loop reads CSVEEERGYEQYF. Here the CDR3 DNA reads TGCAGCGTTGAAGAAGAACGGGGCTACGAGCAGTACTTC.

This clonotype came up a few times. This chain connects TRBV2 to TRBJ2-7, with D tentatively TRBD1 (6 bases). Per germline, CDR1 SNHLY and CDR2 FYNNEI. Between the trimmed V and J ends, which lost 7 bases and 3 bases, there was a span of 19 bases. The CDR3 spans 15 residues. The CDR3 is CASTASGGQIYEQYF. The CDR3 DNA is TGTGCCAGCACCGCCAGTGGGGGACAAATCTACGAGCAGTACTTC. Supplemented by reference TRBV2 and TRBJ2-7, the full variable domain reads EPEVTQTPSHQVTQMGQEVILRCVPISNHLYFYWYRQILGQKVEFLVSFYNNEISEKSEIFDDQFSVERPDGSNFTLKIRSTKLEDSAMYFCASTASGGQIYEQYFGPGTRLTVT.

This clonotype was seen only a few times. CDR3 loop: CASSGAFSGGRETQYF. The CDR3 bases are TGCGCCAGCAGCGGCGCCTTCAGCGGGGGGAGAGAGACCCAGTACTTC. The V and J genes are TRBV4-1 and TRBJ2-5, with 9 bases fitting TRBD2. V was clipped by 5 bases and J by 4 bases; unmatched bases: 11. Germline-derived CDR1 and CDR2 are MGHRA and YSYEKL. The CDR3 is 16 amino acids.

This clonotype was recorded at least ten times. This chain connects TRBV29-1 to TRBJ2-7; TRBD2 aligns across 7 bases. Germline CDR1 and CDR2: SQVTM and ANQGSEA. This CDR3 is 13 amino acids long. The V and J ends lost 4 bases and 2 bases, in that order; junction bases with no gene match: 5. The CDR3 protein is CSVVLRGAYEQYF. Written as DNA, the CDR3 is TGCAGCGTTGTTCTACGGGGGGCCTACGAGCAGTACTTC.

The rearrangement uses TRBV5-1 and TRBJ2-5; a weak D match, TRBD2 (6 bases). The length of the CDR3 is 15 residues. V was shortened by 0 bases and J by 1 base, with 10 bases between the two germline ends. Germline values: CDR1 SGHRS, CDR2 YFSETQ. The CDR3 is CASSLATRSQETQYF. The CDR3 DNA sequence: TGCGCCAGCAGCTTGGCGACTAGATCCCAAGAGACCCAGTACTTC.

The rearrangement joins TRBV5-5 to TRBJ2-7, with D perhaps assigned TRBD1 or TRBD2 (5 bases each). Germline V gene lookup returns CDR1 SGHKS and CDR2 YYEKEE (reference sequence). The germline V and J ends were trimmed by 4 bases and 3 bases, with 17 bases remaining between them. This CDR3 is built from 15 residues. CDR3 loop: CASSAGTPGSYEQYF. CDR3 DNA: TGTGCCAGCAGCGCCGGGACCCCAGGGAGCTACGAGCAGTACTTC. Full variable domain (remainder filled in from reference TRBV5-5 and TRBJ2-7): DAGVTQSPTHLIKTRGQQVTLRCSPISGHKSVSWYQQVLGQGPQFIFQYYEKEERGRGNFPDRFSARQFPNYSSELNVNALLLGDSALYLCASSAGTPGSYEQYFGPGTRLTVT.

The gene calls are TRBV18 and TRBJ1-4; D gene ambiguous. Trimming removed 5 bases at V and 3 bases at J, with 7 bases between. The germline gives CDR1 KGHSH, CDR2 LQKENI. The CDR3 spans 13 residues. CDR3 sequence (DNA): TGTGCCAGCTCAGGGATGGCTAATGAAAAACTGTTTTTT. Encoded protein: CASSGMANEKLFF.

This clonotype was observed a few times. The genes are TRBV30 and TRBJ2-1; the D gene is possibly TRBD2 (5 bases). This CDR3 comprises 15 residues. Germline V gene sequence: CDR1 GTSNPN, CDR2 SVGIG (reference sequence). Trimming removed 1 base at V and 2 bases at J, with 12 bases between. CDR3 loop: CAWSEGLITYNEQFF. In DNA form, the CDR3 reads TGTGCCTGGAGTGAAGGACTGATAACCTACAATGAGCAGTTCTTC.

This chain connects TRBV6-2 or TRBV6-3 to TRBJ2-3, with D perhaps TRBD2 (5 bases). This CDR3 region has 15 residues. Germline CDR1 is MNHEY and CDR2 is SVGEGT. Trimming took 8 bases from V and 2 from J, leaving 17 bases between them. As DNA, the CDR3 is TGTGCCAGCCAAACGGGGTACACGACCACAGATACGCAGTATTTT. This sequence encodes CASQTGYTTTDTQYF.

This clonotype has only a few counts. The rearrangement joins TRBV27 to TRBJ2-5, with TRBD1 identical over 7 bases. Germline V gives CDR1 MNHEY, CDR2 SMNVEV (reference sequence). The trim removed 6 bases at V and 5 bases at J, leaving 15 bases unmatched. The CDR3 covers 16 residues. The CDR3 nucleotides are TGTGCCAGCAGGTCGCTGGGCCAGGGGGTTCGTGAGACCCAGTACTTC. Residues: CASRSLGQGVRETQYF.

This clonotype was seen only a few times. This chain's CDR3 is CASSSERYSGANVLTF. In nucleotides, the CDR3 is TGTGCCAGCAGTTCCGAAAGGTACTCTGGGGCCAACGTCCTGACTTTC. This chain joins TRBV6-2 or TRBV6-3 and TRBJ2-6; no reliable D call. The germline V gene has CDR1 MNHEY and CDR2 SVGEGT. Trimming took off 4 bases at V and 0 bases at J, with 10 bases between the two ends. The CDR3 spans 16 residues.

In its sample, this clonotype was seen many times. J is TRBJ2-7 and V is TRBV12-3 or TRBV12-4, with D possibly matching TRBD1 (5 bases). This CDR3 comprises 15 residues. V gave up 2 bases and J gave up 6 bases, with 17 bases separating them. Here the CDR3 DNA reads TGTGCCAGCAGTTTAAGTGGTCAGGGTAAGGTCGAGCAGTACTTC. Its protein product is CASSLSGQGKVEQYF.

The chain recombines TRBV5-1 with TRBJ2-5; 8 bases fit TRBD1. Germline V gene data show CDR1 as SGHRS and CDR2 as YFSETQ. There are 16 residues in the CDR3. V lost 1 base to trimming and J lost 0 bases; unmatched junction nucleotides: 5. The CDR3 coding sequence is TGCGCCAGCAGCTTGAGTGGGACAGGAAACCAAGAGACCCAGTACTTC. This sequence encodes CASSLSGTGNQETQYF.

The chain is built from TRBV12-3 or TRBV12-4 and TRBJ2-3, with D unclear. The CDR3 is made up of 13 amino acids. V lost 3 bases, J lost 6 bases, and 10 bases lay in between. The CDR3 here is CASSFGLRDTQYF. CDR3 coding DNA: TGTGCCAGCAGTTTTGGGTTGAGGGATACGCAGTATTTT.

This clonotype came up a few times. The rearrangement joins TRBV9 to TRBJ2-1; 11 nucleotides align to TRBD2. The CDR3 length is 16 residues. In germline, CDR1 is SGDLS, CDR2 YYNGEE. The V and J ends lost 1 base and 4 bases, in that order; junction bases with no gene match: 4. Here the CDR3 reads CASSVLVAGGYNEQFF. CDR3 DNA sequence: TGTGCCAGCAGCGTACTGGTAGCGGGAGGGTACAATGAGCAGTTCTTC.

This clonotype was counted many times. This chain links TRBV24-1 with TRBJ2-1; D might be TRBD1 (5 bases). Germline V gives CDR1 KGHDR, CDR2 SFDVKD. V was trimmed by 3 bases and J by 3 bases, leaving 11 bases between them. The CDR3 covers 15 residues. In DNA, the CDR3 is TGTGCCACCAGTGATGTGGACACCAGCTACAATGAGCAGTTCTTC. The encoded protein is CATSDVDTSYNEQFF.

This clonotype was found a few times. This CDR3 reads CASSLLAGVSYNEQFF. The CDR3 region has the DNA TGTGCCAGCAGTTTACTAGCGGGGGTATCCTACAATGAGCAGTTCTTC. The chain couples TRBV12-3 or TRBV12-4 to TRBJ2-1, with 10 bases that match TRBD2. The length of the CDR3 is 16 residues. Trimming cost V 2 bases and J 1 base; bases outside gene matches: 2.

V gene TRBV19 combines with J gene TRBJ1-2; 7 bases line up with TRBD1. After removal of 7 bases from V and 4 bases from J, the junction contained 9 bases not matched to a gene. This CDR3 has 14 residues. CDR1 and CDR2 from the germline V gene are LNHDA and SQIVND (reference sequence). CDR3 loop: CASTEGQFSYGYTF. DNA of the CDR3: TGTGCCAGTACCGAGGGACAGTTTTCCTATGGCTACACCTTC. The complete variable domain, with remaining parts taken from reference TRBV19 and TRBJ1-2, reads DGGITQSPKYLFRKEGQNVTLSCEQNLNHDAMYWYRQDPGQGLRLIYYSQIVNDFQKGDIAEGYSVSREKKESFPLTVTSAQKNPTAFYLCASTEGQFSYGYTFGSGTRLTVV.

This clonotype was observed a few times. The junction differs from germline at one of its ends, possibly a read error. V is TRBV24-1 and J is TRBJ2-1; D is unresolved. CDR1 and CDR2 from the germline V gene are KGHDR and SFDVKD. The CDR3 is 11 amino acids. CDR3 region: CATSEDVEQFF. The CDR3 coding sequence is TGTGCCACGAGTGAGGACGTTGAGCAGTTCTTC.

The J gene is TRBJ2-7, the V gene TRBV20-1, with D maybe TRBD1 (5 bases). CDR1 is DFQATT and CDR2 is SNEGSKA in the germline V gene (reference sequence). V shed 3 bases and J shed 5 bases, with 11 bases lying between them. The CDR3 spans 12 residues. This CDR3 reads CSARWGWNEQYF. In DNA form, the CDR3 reads TGCAGTGCTAGGTGGGGCTGGAACGAGCAGTACTTC.

This chain uses TRBV29-1 with TRBJ2-1; D perhaps matches TRBD1 (5 bases). The V end was cut by 7 bases, the J end by 5 bases, with 15 bases between. The CDR3 covers 13 residues. In germline, CDR1 is SQVTM, CDR2 ANQGSEA. This CDR3 is CSDRQSLDNEQFF. The CDR3, as DNA: TGCAGCGACCGACAGAGCTTGGACAATGAGCAGTTCTTC.

This clonotype was counted ten times or more. V usage is TRBV20-1 and J usage is TRBJ2-2, with 9 bases fitting TRBD1. Trimming cost V 3 bases and J 7 bases; bases outside gene matches: 6. There are 14 residues in the CDR3. Per germline, CDR1 DFQATT and CDR2 SNEGSKA (reference sequence). The CDR3 DNA is TGCAGTGCTAGGAACAGGGGGCGCAGCGGGGAGCTGTTTTTT. Its translation is CSARNRGRSGELFF.